The rows below give T cell receptor beta chains drawn from one sample of a study of blood T cells in healthy people across ages. TCRdb reprocessed the 5' RACE reads with MiXCR, giving one entry per CDR3 protein. The sample consists of roughly 550,000 distinct CDR3 sequences, more than 20% of them appearing once. These data also featured in a second study, about T cells of mothers and their children.

Sequenced input: blood. The receptors derive from a boy aged 5-17 years in good health. CDR3s include the opening cysteine and the closing phenylalanine or tryptophan. Each record gives: clone size, J gene, V gene, D gene, CDR3 protein, CDR3 DNA. D genes are given only for firm matches. Where a row states a size, it is once, few, many or the class of an expanded clone; other rows omit it.

abundance: -; j_gene: TRBJ1-5; v_gene: TRBV2; d_gene: TRBD1; CDR3aa: CASTPTGGNNQPQHF; CDR3nt: TGTGCCAGCACCCCGACAGGGGGGAACAATCAGCCCCAGCATTTT
abundance: few; j_gene: TRBJ2-5; v_gene: TRBV18; d_gene: -; CDR3aa: CASSPYSSETQYF; CDR3nt: TGTGCCAGCTCACCCTACAGTTCCGAGACCCAGTACTTC
abundance: -; j_gene: TRBJ1-4; v_gene: TRBV6-1; d_gene: -; CDR3aa: CASSEIGRASGEKLFF; CDR3nt: TGTGCCAGCAGTGAAATTGGCAGGGCTAGCGGGGAAAAACTGTTTTTT
abundance: few; j_gene: TRBJ2-7; v_gene: TRBV3-1; d_gene: -; CDR3aa: CASSQDATGREQYF; CDR3nt: TGTGCCAGCAGCCAAGACGCCACAGGGCGCGAGCAGTACTTC
abundance: -; j_gene: TRBJ2-7; v_gene: TRBV7-9; d_gene: -; CDR3aa: CASSHQGLGPFLSYEQYF; CDR3nt: TGTGCCAGCAGCCATCAAGGCCTGGGGCCATTCCTCTCCTACGAGCAGTACTTC
abundance: -; j_gene: TRBJ1-1; v_gene: TRBV14; d_gene: -; CDR3aa: CASSQGRGSTEAFF; CDR3nt: TGTGCCAGCAGCCAAGGTCGTGGATCGACTGAAGCTTTCTTT
abundance: few; j_gene: TRBJ2-6; v_gene: TRBV20-1; d_gene: TRBD1; CDR3aa: CSASDRAGANVLTF; CDR3nt: TGCAGTGCTAGTGACAGGGCTGGGGCCAACGTCCTGACTTTC
abundance: -; j_gene: TRBJ1-4; v_gene: TRBV5-4; d_gene: -; CDR3aa: CASGAATNEKLFF; CDR3nt: TGTGCCAGCGGTGCAGCAACTAATGAAAAACTGTTTTTT
abundance: -; j_gene: TRBJ2-5; v_gene: TRBV4-2; d_gene: TRBD1; CDR3aa: CASSFGQGILQETQYF; CDR3nt: TGTGCCAGCAGCTTTGGACAGGGGATCCTCCAAGAGACCCAGTACTTC
abundance: -; j_gene: TRBJ2-7; v_gene: TRBV14; d_gene: -; CDR3aa: CASSQDRPGEQYF; CDR3nt: TGTGCCAGCAGCCAAGATCGACCGGGGGAGCAGTACTTC
abundance: few; j_gene: TRBJ2-1; v_gene: TRBV29-1; d_gene: -; CDR3aa: CSVGGAPKGNEQFF; CDR3nt: TGCAGCGTTGGGGGGGCCCCCAAGGGGAATGAGCAGTTCTTC
abundance: -; j_gene: TRBJ2-1; v_gene: TRBV27; d_gene: -; CDR3aa: CASSGTESEQFF; CDR3nt: TGTGCCAGCAGTGGGACGGAGTCGGAGCAGTTCTTC
abundance: few; j_gene: TRBJ2-5; v_gene: TRBV12-3/TRBV12-4; d_gene: -; CDR3aa: CASSFGPTETQYF; CDR3nt: TGTGCCAGCAGTTTTGGGCCCACGGAGACCCAGTACTTC
abundance: -; j_gene: TRBJ2-7; v_gene: TRBV20-1; d_gene: -; CDR3aa: CSASKQGFPTGEQYF; CDR3nt: TGCAGTGCTAGTAAGCAGGGCTTCCCTACGGGCGAGCAGTACTTC
abundance: few; j_gene: TRBJ1-1; v_gene: TRBV6-6; d_gene: TRBD1; CDR3aa: CASSSPGTGSPEAFF; CDR3nt: TGTGCCAGCAGTTCCCCCGGGACAGGGTCACCTGAAGCTTTCTTT
abundance: -; j_gene: TRBJ2-5; v_gene: TRBV27; d_gene: -; CDR3aa: CASSLSPSQGVTQYF; CDR3nt: TGTGCCAGCAGTTTATCTCCATCACAGGGCGTGACCCAGTACTTC
abundance: -; j_gene: TRBJ2-5; v_gene: TRBV27; d_gene: -; CDR3aa: CASSSPRSGAGETQYF; CDR3nt: TGTGCCAGCAGCTCCCCTCGGTCAGGCGCTGGCGAGACCCAGTACTTC
abundance: few; j_gene: TRBJ2-4; v_gene: TRBV7-3; d_gene: -; CDR3aa: CASNVFEGAKNIQYF; CDR3nt: TGTGCCAGCAATGTATTTGAGGGAGCCAAAAACATTCAGTACTTC
abundance: few; j_gene: TRBJ2-1; v_gene: TRBV7-3; d_gene: TRBD1; CDR3aa: CASSWTGGGTYNEQFF; CDR3nt: TGTGCCAGCAGCTGGACAGGCGGAGGAACCTACAATGAGCAGTTCTTC
abundance: -; j_gene: TRBJ2-5; v_gene: TRBV20-1; d_gene: TRBD2; CDR3aa: CSGKMGLVQETQYF; CDR3nt: TGCAGTGGAAAAATGGGACTAGTCCAAGAGACCCAGTACTTC
abundance: -; j_gene: TRBJ2-3; v_gene: TRBV12-3/TRBV12-4; d_gene: -; CDR3aa: CASSLPPADTQYF; CDR3nt: TGTGCCAGCAGTTTACCGCCGGCAGATACGCAGTATTTT
abundance: -; j_gene: TRBJ2-5; v_gene: TRBV29-1; d_gene: TRBD2; CDR3aa: CSVSLSGRAGETQYF; CDR3nt: TGCAGCGTTTCCCTAAGCGGGAGGGCCGGGGAGACCCAGTACTTC
abundance: -; j_gene: TRBJ2-1; v_gene: TRBV4-1; d_gene: TRBD2; CDR3aa: CASSPKPGLADYNEQFF; CDR3nt: TGCGCCAGCAGCCCAAAGCCGGGACTAGCGGACTACAATGAGCAGTTCTTC
abundance: once; j_gene: TRBJ1-5; v_gene: TRBV19; d_gene: -; CDR3aa: CASSIGARQPQHF; CDR3nt: TGTGCCAGTAGTATTGGAGCCCGGCAGCCCCAGCATTTT
abundance: -; j_gene: TRBJ1-4; v_gene: TRBV24-1; d_gene: -; CDR3aa: CATSRGNEKLFF; CDR3nt: TGTGCCACCAGCAGAGGAAATGAAAAACTGTTTTTT
abundance: -; j_gene: TRBJ1-4; v_gene: TRBV28; d_gene: -; CDR3aa: CASSIRDRRNEKLFF; CDR3nt: TGTGCCAGCAGTATCCGGGACCGACGAAATGAAAAACTGTTTTTT
abundance: -; j_gene: TRBJ1-5; v_gene: TRBV19; d_gene: -; CDR3aa: CASSIAGEYQPQHF; CDR3nt: TGTGCCAGTAGTATCGCAGGGGAGTATCAGCCCCAGCATTTT
abundance: -; j_gene: TRBJ2-4; v_gene: TRBV7-9; d_gene: -; CDR3aa: CASSLARQTKNIQYF; CDR3nt: TGTGCCAGCAGCTTAGCGAGACAGACCAAAAACATTCAGTACTTC
abundance: -; j_gene: TRBJ1-1; v_gene: TRBV3-1; d_gene: -; CDR3aa: CASSRGSSGTTEAFF; CDR3nt: TGTGCCAGCAGCCGCGGATCATCAGGGACTACTGAAGCTTTCTTT
abundance: few; j_gene: TRBJ2-1; v_gene: TRBV5-1; d_gene: -; CDR3aa: CASSLLDPGSYNEQFF; CDR3nt: TGCGCCAGCAGCCTGCTGGACCCCGGCTCCTACAATGAGCAGTTCTTC
abundance: -; j_gene: TRBJ2-3; v_gene: TRBV9; d_gene: TRBD2; CDR3aa: CASSVDTSGREDTDTQYF; CDR3nt: TGTGCCAGCAGCGTAGACACTAGCGGGAGGGAGGACACAGATACGCAGTATTTT
abundance: -; j_gene: TRBJ2-5; v_gene: TRBV6-5; d_gene: -; CDR3aa: CASSYSIQGPIQETQYF; CDR3nt: TGTGCCAGCAGTTACTCGATCCAGGGGCCTATACAAGAGACCCAGTACTTC
abundance: few; j_gene: TRBJ2-1; v_gene: TRBV30; d_gene: -; CDR3aa: CAWGDLPGSEQFF; CDR3nt: TGTGCCTGGGGGGACCTTCCAGGTAGTGAGCAGTTCTTC
abundance: -; j_gene: TRBJ1-2; v_gene: TRBV29-1; d_gene: TRBD1; CDR3aa: CSVDRDRPNNYYGYTF; CDR3nt: TGCAGCGTTGACCGGGACAGGCCAAACAACTACTATGGCTACACCTTC